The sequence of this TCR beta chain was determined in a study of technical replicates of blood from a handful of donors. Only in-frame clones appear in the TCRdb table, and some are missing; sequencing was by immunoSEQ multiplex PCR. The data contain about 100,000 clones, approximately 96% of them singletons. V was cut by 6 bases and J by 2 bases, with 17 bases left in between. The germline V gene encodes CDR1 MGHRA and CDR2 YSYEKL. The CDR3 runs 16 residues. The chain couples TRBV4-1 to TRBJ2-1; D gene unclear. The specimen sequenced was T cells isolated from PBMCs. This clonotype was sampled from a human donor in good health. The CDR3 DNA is TGCGCCAGCAGTCCACTTCTGAGCGTCGCCTACAATGAGCAGTTCTTC. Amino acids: CASSPLLSVAYNEQFF.